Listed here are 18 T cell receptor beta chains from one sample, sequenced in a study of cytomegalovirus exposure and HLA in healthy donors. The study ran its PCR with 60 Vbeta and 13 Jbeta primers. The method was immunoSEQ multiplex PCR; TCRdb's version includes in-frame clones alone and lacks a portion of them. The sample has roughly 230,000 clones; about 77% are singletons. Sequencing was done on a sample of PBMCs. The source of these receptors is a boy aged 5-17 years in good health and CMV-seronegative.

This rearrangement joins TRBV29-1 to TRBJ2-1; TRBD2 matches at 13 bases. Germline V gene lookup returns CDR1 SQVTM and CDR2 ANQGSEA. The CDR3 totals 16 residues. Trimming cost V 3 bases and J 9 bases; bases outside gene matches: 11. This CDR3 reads CSVDRAGTSGIGEQFF. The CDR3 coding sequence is TGCAGCGTTGACAGGGCCGGGACTAGCGGGATTGGTGAGCAGTTCTTC.

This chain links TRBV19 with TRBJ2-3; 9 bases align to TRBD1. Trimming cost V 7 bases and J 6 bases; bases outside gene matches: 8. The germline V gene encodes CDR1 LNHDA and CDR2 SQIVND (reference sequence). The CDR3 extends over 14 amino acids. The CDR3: CASTGQGYRDTQYF. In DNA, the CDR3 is TGTGCCAGTACAGGACAGGGGTATAGGGATACGCAGTATTTT.

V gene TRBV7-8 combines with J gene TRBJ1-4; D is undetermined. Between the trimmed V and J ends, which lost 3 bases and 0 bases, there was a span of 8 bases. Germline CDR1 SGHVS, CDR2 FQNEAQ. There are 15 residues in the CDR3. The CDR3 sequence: CASSFRGTTNEKLFF. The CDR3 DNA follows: TGTGCCAGCAGCTTTAGAGGGACAACTAATGAAAAACTGTTTTTT.

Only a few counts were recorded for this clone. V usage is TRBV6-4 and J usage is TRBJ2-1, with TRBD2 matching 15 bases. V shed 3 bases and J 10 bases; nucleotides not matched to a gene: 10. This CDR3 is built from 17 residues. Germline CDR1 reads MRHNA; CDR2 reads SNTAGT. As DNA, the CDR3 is TGTGCCAGCAGTGATACGGGACTAGCGGGAGGCGCCCACGAGCAGTTCTTC. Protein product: CASSDTGLAGGAHEQFF.

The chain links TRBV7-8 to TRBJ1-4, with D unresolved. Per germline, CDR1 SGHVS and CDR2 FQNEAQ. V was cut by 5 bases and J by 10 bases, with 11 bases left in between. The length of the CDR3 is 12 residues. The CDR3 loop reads CASSNAEGKLFF. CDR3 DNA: TGTGCCAGCAGCAATGCGGAGGGAAAACTGTTTTTT.

CDR3 DNA: TGTGCCAGCATCCTTCGGGGGTCTGGCACTGAAGCTTTCTTT. It specifies CASILRGSGTEAFF. The V call is TRBV6-5, the J call TRBJ1-1; TRBD1 is a possible D gene (5 bases). V was clipped by 7 bases and J by 4 bases, with 16 bases between them. This CDR3 region has 14 residues. Germline loops: CDR1 MNHEY, CDR2 SVGAGI.

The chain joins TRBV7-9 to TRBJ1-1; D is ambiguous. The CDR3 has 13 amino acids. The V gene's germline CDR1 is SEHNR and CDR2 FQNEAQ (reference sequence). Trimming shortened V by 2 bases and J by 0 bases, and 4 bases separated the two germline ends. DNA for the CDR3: TGTGCCAGCAGCTTATCTTTGAACACTGAAGCTTTCTTT. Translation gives CASSLSLNTEAFF.

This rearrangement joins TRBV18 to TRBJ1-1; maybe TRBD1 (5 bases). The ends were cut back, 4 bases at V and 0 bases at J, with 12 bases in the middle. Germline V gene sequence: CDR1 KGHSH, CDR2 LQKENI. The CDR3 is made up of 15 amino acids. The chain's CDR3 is CASSRKTAMNTEAFF. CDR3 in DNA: TGTGCCAGCTCACGGAAGACAGCCATGAACACTGAAGCTTTCTTT.

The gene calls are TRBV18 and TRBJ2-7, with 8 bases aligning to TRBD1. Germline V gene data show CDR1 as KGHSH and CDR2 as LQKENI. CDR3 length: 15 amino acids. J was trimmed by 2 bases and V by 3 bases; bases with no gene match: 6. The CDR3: CASSPRTGIAYEQYF. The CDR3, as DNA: TGTGCCAGCTCACCGCGGACAGGGATAGCCTACGAGCAGTACTTC.

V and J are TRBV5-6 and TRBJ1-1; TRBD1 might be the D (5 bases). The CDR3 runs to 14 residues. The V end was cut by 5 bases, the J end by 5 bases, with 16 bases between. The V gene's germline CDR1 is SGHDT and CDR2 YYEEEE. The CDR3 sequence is CASRLQGRGTEAFF. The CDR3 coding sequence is TGTGCCAGCAGGCTGCAGGGTCGGGGGACTGAAGCTTTCTTT.

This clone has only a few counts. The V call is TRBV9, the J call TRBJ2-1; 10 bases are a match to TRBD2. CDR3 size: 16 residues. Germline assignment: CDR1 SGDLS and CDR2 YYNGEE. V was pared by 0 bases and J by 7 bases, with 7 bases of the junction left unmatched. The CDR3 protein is CASSVGLAGVGNEQFF. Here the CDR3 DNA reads TGTGCCAGCAGCGTAGGTCTAGCGGGGGTAGGGAATGAGCAGTTCTTC.

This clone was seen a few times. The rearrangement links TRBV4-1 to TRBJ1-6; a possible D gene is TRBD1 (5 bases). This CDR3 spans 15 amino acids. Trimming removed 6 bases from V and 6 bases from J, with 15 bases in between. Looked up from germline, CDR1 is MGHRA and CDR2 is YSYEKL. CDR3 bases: TGCGCCAGCAGAGCACCGGGACTTAGTAATTCACCCCTCCACTTT. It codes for CASRAPGLSNSPLHF.

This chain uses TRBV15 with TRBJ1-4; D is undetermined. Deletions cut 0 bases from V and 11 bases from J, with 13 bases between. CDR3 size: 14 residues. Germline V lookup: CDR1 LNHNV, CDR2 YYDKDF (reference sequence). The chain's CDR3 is CATSRDYLQWKLFF. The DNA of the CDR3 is TGTGCCACCAGCAGAGATTATCTCCAGTGGAAACTGTTTTTT.

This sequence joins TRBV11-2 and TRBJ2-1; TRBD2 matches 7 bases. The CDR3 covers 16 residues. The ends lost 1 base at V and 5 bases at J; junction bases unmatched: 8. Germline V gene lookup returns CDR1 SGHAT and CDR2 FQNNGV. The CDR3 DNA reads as TGTGCCAGCAGCTTAGTAGTAGGGACTACCCACAATGAGCAGTTCTTC. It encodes CASSLVVGTTHNEQFF.

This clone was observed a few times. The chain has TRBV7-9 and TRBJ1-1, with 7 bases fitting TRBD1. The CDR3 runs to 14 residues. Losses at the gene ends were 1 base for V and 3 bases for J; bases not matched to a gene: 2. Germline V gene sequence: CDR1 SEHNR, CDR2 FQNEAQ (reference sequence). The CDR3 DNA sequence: TGTGCCAGCAGCTTAGAGGGGGCTCACACTGAAGCTTTCTTT. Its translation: CASSLEGAHTEAFF.

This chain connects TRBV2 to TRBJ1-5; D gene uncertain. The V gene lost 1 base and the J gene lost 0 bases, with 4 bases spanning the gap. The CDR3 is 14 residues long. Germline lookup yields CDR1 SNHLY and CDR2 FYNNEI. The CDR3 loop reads CASSEGYSNQPQHF. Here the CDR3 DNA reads TGTGCCAGCAGTGAAGGTTATAGCAATCAGCCCCAGCATTTT.

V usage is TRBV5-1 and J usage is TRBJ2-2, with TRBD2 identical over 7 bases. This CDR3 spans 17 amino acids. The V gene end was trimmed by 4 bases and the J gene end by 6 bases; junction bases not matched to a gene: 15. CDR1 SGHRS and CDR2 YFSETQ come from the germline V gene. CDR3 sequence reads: CASSRQGAASGAGELFF. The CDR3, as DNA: TGCGCCAGCAGCCGTCAAGGGGCGGCCAGCGGGGCCGGGGAGCTGTTTTTT.

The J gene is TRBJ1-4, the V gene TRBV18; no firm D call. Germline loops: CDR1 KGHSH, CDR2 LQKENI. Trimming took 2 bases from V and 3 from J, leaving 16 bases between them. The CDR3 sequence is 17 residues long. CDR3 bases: TGTGCCAGCTCACCAGGTCTTATGAACTCACCTAATGAAAAACTGTTTTTT. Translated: CASSPGLMNSPNEKLFF.